The entry below gives a single T cell receptor (beta chain) sequence along with its context. These data come from a study of blood T cell repertoires in COVID-19. Across the study: From T cells, B-cell-depleted T cells, or PBMCs came the material, which was cDNA or gDNA.

Researchers sorted participants into cohorts using their self-reported clinical history. The study counted Cohort 3 donors as recovered given two negative PCRs, clearance, or symptom resolution. The CDR3 loop spans 15 amino acids. The junction had 8 bases not matched to a gene; V was cut back by 4 bases and J by 7 bases. Germline lookup yields CDR1 LGHNA and CDR2 YSLEER. Sequencing used immunoSEQ multiplex PCR; TCRdb keeps in-frame clones, though not all of them. The data hold fewer than 350,000 clones, with less than 85% observed a single time. The TCR sequence derives from a woman aged 50 to 60 who had recovered from COVID-19. The V gene is TRBV4-3, the J gene TRBJ1-4, with 8 positions matching TRBD1. The sequenced material came from PBMCs or T cells enriched from blood (not recorded which). This chain's CDR3 is CASSRRQGTGEKLFF. The CDR3 DNA is TGCGCCAGCAGCCGCAGACAGGGGACCGGTGAAAAACTGTTTTTT.